A single sample gave rise to the 10 T cell receptor beta chains below, sequenced in a study of cytomegalovirus exposure and HLA in healthy donors. The PCR ran on 60 Vbeta and 13 Jbeta primers. Produced via immunoSEQ multiplex PCR; TCRdb's table is partial and in-frame only. The sample contains approximately 140,000 clones, around 77% of which appear only once. Sequencing was carried out using PBMCs. These receptors all stem from a woman in her forties or fifties in good health and CMV-seronegative.

V gene TRBV29-1 combines with J gene TRBJ1-1; 9 bases are a match to TRBD1. This CDR3 spans 13 amino acids. J was trimmed by 4 bases and V by 5 bases; bases with no gene match: 5. Germline V gene data show CDR1 as SQVTM and CDR2 as ANQGSEA. CDR3 sequence: CSVRQGEVTEAFF. The CDR3, as DNA: TGCAGCGTTCGACAGGGGGAGGTCACTGAAGCTTTCTTT.

The chain recombines TRBV7-8 with TRBJ1-5; D is ambiguous. This CDR3 comprises 13 residues. The germline CDR1 and CDR2 sequences are SGHVS and FQNEAQ. V lost 2 bases and J 5 bases, leaving 7 bases between the germline ends. Here the CDR3 reads CASSLTPDQPQHF. The CDR3 DNA is TGTGCCAGCAGCTTAACCCCAGATCAGCCCCAGCATTTT.

The chain has TRBV4-3 and TRBJ2-3; D may be TRBD2 (6 bases). Germline-derived CDR1 and CDR2 are LGHNA and YSLEER. This CDR3 has 15 residues. Trimming left V 0 bases short and J 3 bases short, with 10 bases between. Here the CDR3 DNA reads TGCGCCAGCAGCCAAGATCGGGGGTGGACAGATACGCAGTATTTT. Translating it yields CASSQDRGWTDTQYF.

This clone was seen more than once but under ten times. This chain uses TRBV10-2 with TRBJ2-5, with 9 bases fitting TRBD2. Germline V gene data show CDR1 as WSHSY and CDR2 as SAAADI. Trimming took 8 bases from V and 5 from J; bases not matched to a gene: 9. There are 14 residues in the CDR3. CDR3 coding DNA: TGCGCCAGCGGGGGAGCGGGGGGCCGGGAGACCCAGTACTTC. Translating gives CASGGAGGRETQYF.

The rearrangement joins TRBV7-8 to TRBJ1-2; D unresolved. The CDR3 has 12 amino acids. Between the trimmed V and J ends, which lost 4 bases and 4 bases, there was a span of 7 bases. Looked up from germline, CDR1 is SGHVS and CDR2 is FQNEAQ. The CDR3 loop reads CASSYGVYGYTF. The CDR3 DNA sequence: TGTGCCAGCAGCTACGGGGTCTATGGCTACACCTTC.

This clone was seen a handful of times. The rearrangement links TRBV19 to TRBJ1-2, with D possibly matching TRBD1 (6 bases). The germline V and J ends were trimmed by 3 bases and 7 bases, with 12 bases remaining between them. Germline V gives CDR1 LNHDA, CDR2 SQIVND (reference sequence). The CDR3 is 13 amino acids. The CDR3: CASSIVGAPGYTF. In DNA, the CDR3 is TGTGCCAGTAGTATCGTGGGGGCGCCTGGCTACACCTTC.

This clone was recorded a few times. The V gene is TRBV7-2, the J gene TRBJ2-1, with TRBD2 identical over 8 bases. This CDR3 has 17 amino acids. With 0 bases clipped from V and 4 bases from J, the junction kept 8 bases outside the gene matches. CDR1 and CDR2 (germline): SGHTA, FQGNSA. CDR3 in amino acids: CASSLALAGGAYNEQFF. CDR3 coding DNA: TGTGCCAGCAGCTTAGCGCTCGCGGGGGGCGCTTACAATGAGCAGTTCTTC. The full variable domain, rest sourced from reference TRBV7-2 and TRBJ2-1, is GAGVSQSPSNKVTEKGKDVELRCDPISGHTALYWYRQSLGQGLEFLIYFQGNSAPDKSGLPSDRFSAERTGGSVSTLTIQRTQQEDSAVYLCASSLALAGGAYNEQFFGPGTRLTVL.

The rearrangement links TRBV28 to TRBJ2-3; the match to TRBD2 covers 9 bases. The CDR3 has 15 residues. Germline CDR1 and CDR2: MDHEN and SYDVKM. V trimming: 5 bases; J trimming: 3 bases; junction bases outside the gene matches: 6. CDR3 protein: CASSQTSGYTDTQYF. CDR3 sequence (DNA): TGTGCCAGCAGTCAAACTAGCGGGTATACAGATACGCAGTATTTT.

This CDR3 reads CSGGTAGNTIYF. The CDR3 bases are TGCAGCGGCGGGACAGCTGGAAACACCATATATTTT. This rearrangement joins TRBV29-1 to TRBJ1-3; 7 nucleotides line up with TRBD1. This CDR3 spans 12 amino acids. J lost 2 bases, V lost 7 bases, and 2 bases had no gene match. Germline V gene sequence: CDR1 SQVTM, CDR2 ANQGSEA.

This clone showed up just once. This chain's CDR3 is CASSLSPRQGLGYGYTF. The CDR3 DNA sequence: TGTGCCAGCAGTCTCTCGCCGCGACAGGGCCTGGGGTATGGCTACACCTTC. The chain carries TRBV27 and TRBJ1-2, with 7 bases identical to TRBD1. The CDR3 covers 17 residues. Germline CDR1 and CDR2: MNHEY and SMNVEV (reference sequence). Germline trimming cut 5 bases from V and 5 bases from J; bases unmatched to any gene: 17.